One sample yielded the 26 T cell receptor beta chains listed below, sequenced in a study of read filtering for tumor transcriptome and immune sequencing. From about 0.4 ug of RNA, a library with molecular barcoded alpha/delta and beta/gamma adaptors was made. TCRdb called the reads again in MiXCR, with one record for every CDR3 protein. The sample holds approximately 62,000 distinct CDR3 sequences; around 19% are singletons and the top ten take about a tenth. Sample: a population of CD138-negative cells sorted from bone marrow. These receptors were collected from a donor aged 40 or older with multiple myeloma.

This clonotype has only one observation. The CDR3 loop reads CASSTKGGNEKLFF. CDR3 in DNA: TGTGCCAGCTCCACAAAAGGCGGTAATGAAAAACTGTTTTTT. The chain links TRBV18 to TRBJ1-4; D ambiguous. The CDR3 has 14 amino acids. Germline CDR1 KGHSH, CDR2 LQKENI. The V end was cut by 6 bases, the J end by 4 bases, with 12 bases between. Full variable domain (outside the CDR3, taken from reference TRBV18 and TRBJ1-4): NAGVMQNPRHLVRRRGQEARLRCSPMKGHSHVYWYRQLPEEGLKFMVYLQKENIIDESGMPKERFSAEFPKEGPSILRIQQVVRGDSAAYFCASSTKGGNEKLFFGSGTQLSVL.

At least ten counts were recorded for this clonotype. The chain couples TRBV20-1 to TRBJ2-5; 10 bases map to TRBD2. The V gene's germline CDR1 is DFQATT and CDR2 SNEGSKA (reference sequence). The CDR3 extends over 15 amino acids. The V segment lost 6 bases and the J segment 5 bases; nucleotides outside the gene matches: 12. The CDR3 bases are TGCAGTGCCCCAGAGCGGGAGGGCTTCAGGGAGACCCAGTACTTC. Amino acids: CSAPEREGFRETQYF.

This clonotype was recorded many times. J is TRBJ1-5 and V is TRBV20-1, with unresolved D. V was trimmed by 1 base and J by 0 bases, leaving 4 bases between them. The germline V gene encodes CDR1 DFQATT and CDR2 SNEGSKA (reference sequence). This CDR3 has 13 residues. In DNA, the CDR3 is TGCAGTGCTAGAGTGGCTAGCAATCAGCCCCAGCATTTT. It translates to CSARVASNQPQHF.

Ten or more counts support this clonotype. CDR3 DNA: TGTGCCAGCAGCTTGGGTGCTAGCCGGCCCACCGGGGAGCTGTTTTTT. Translating it yields CASSLGASRPTGELFF. The chain carries TRBV5-5 and TRBJ2-2; D possibly corresponds to TRBD2 (5 bases). CDR1 and CDR2 (germline): SGHKS, YYEKEE (reference sequence). This CDR3 comprises 16 residues. With 0 bases removed from V and 4 bases from J, the gap between germline ends came to 13 bases.

As to this clonotype: A much larger clone sits a single nucleotide away, making a read error possible. The chain links TRBV11-2 to TRBJ2-7; maybe TRBD1 (6 bases). The CDR3 runs to 15 residues. CDR1 is SGHAT and CDR2 is FQNNGV in the germline V gene. The CDR3 sequence: CASRTNRDKSYEQHF. The CDR3, as DNA: TGTGCCAGTAGGACCAACCGGGACAAATCCTACGAGCAGCACTTC.

This clonotype was detected many times. The chain couples TRBV6-2 or TRBV6-3 to TRBJ2-5, with 12 bases matching TRBD2. The CDR3 is made up of 13 amino acids. The germline gives CDR1 MNHEY, CDR2 SVGEGT. V was pared by 4 bases and J by 10 bases, with 4 bases of the junction left unmatched. CDR3 nucleotides: TGTGCCAGCAGTTTGACTAGCGGGAGAGGCCAGTACTTC. Translation gives CASSLTSGRGQYF.

This clonotype was recorded at least ten times. This chain joins TRBV10-3 and TRBJ2-2, with D perhaps TRBD2 (6 bases). The CDR3 runs to 15 residues. Between the trimmed V and J ends, which lost 0 bases and 4 bases, there was a span of 9 bases. CDR1 and CDR2 from the germline V gene are ENHRY and SYGVKD. Written as DNA, the CDR3 is TGTGCCATCAGTGAGTCGGAGCGGGTCACCGGGGAGCTGTTTTTT. Protein product: CAISESERVTGELFF.

A note on this clonotype: An end of the junction differs from the germline gene, which may be a read error. The V and J genes are TRBV4-1 and TRBJ2-1; 8 bases are shared with TRBD2. CDR1 and CDR2 from the germline V gene are MGHRA and YSYEKL. This CDR3 has 16 residues. The chain's CDR3 is CASSQAGTRYYNGQFF. The DNA of the CDR3 is TGCGCCAGCAGCCAAGCCGGGACTAGGTATTACAATGGGCAGTTCTTC.

The sample holds many counts of this clonotype. The rearrangement uses TRBV3-1 and TRBJ2-1; unclear D gene. Trimming stripped 5 bases from V and 0 bases from J, with 17 bases between. Germline V CDR1 and CDR2: LGHDT, YNNKEL (reference sequence). The CDR3 has 17 residues. The CDR3 DNA sequence: TGTGCCAGCAGCGGCTCACAGACGCCCAGCTCCTACAATGAGCAGTTCTTC. Amino acid sequence: CASSGSQTPSSYNEQFF.

This clonotype occurred many times. This chain links TRBV7-6 with TRBJ2-1; 8 nucleotides line up with TRBD2. Germline V CDR1 and CDR2: SGHVS, FNYEAQ. This CDR3 is 15 amino acids long. Trimming took 3 bases from V and 6 from J; bases not matched to a gene: 7. For the CDR3, the DNA is TGTGCCAGCAGCTTTCTGACGGGGGGGGTCAATGAGCAGTTCTTC. It encodes CASSFLTGGVNEQFF.

The table lists this clonotype with a count of one. This rearrangement joins TRBV12-3 or TRBV12-4 to TRBJ2-7, with TRBD2 identical over 7 bases. Unmatched junction bases numbered 15, after V lost 3 bases and J lost 7 bases. The CDR3 length is 16 residues. This chain's CDR3 is CASSFPIGRLPREQYF. For the CDR3, the DNA is TGTGCCAGCAGTTTCCCTATCGGGAGGCTCCCTAGGGAGCAGTACTTC.

As for this clonotype: One base away lies a much larger clone, so this may be a sequencing read error. This rearrangement joins TRBV7-6 to TRBJ2-2, with D perhaps TRBD2 (5 bases). This CDR3 contains 12 residues. From germline, CDR1 is SGHVS and CDR2 FNYEAQ. The CDR3 DNA is TGTGCCAGCAGCTTAAGAGCCGGGGAGCTGTCTTTT. Residues: CASSLRAGELSF.

This clonotype came up many times. The genes are TRBV4-1 and TRBJ1-5; D may be TRBD1 (6 bases). The CDR3 covers 15 residues. Germline CDR1 reads MGHRA; CDR2 reads YSYEKL. Trimming cost V 1 base and J 5 bases, with 12 bases left between them. The CDR3 nucleotides are TGCGCCAGCAGCCAAGTACAGGGAGGGGATCAGCCCCAGCATTTT. As protein: CASSQVQGGDQPQHF.

Concerning this clonotype: The missing conserved phenylalanine or tryptophan at the end of this CDR3 makes a read error likely. This sequence joins TRBV20-1 and TRBJ2-1; D is unclear. The CDR3 has 14 amino acids. CDR1 is DFQATT and CDR2 is SNEGSKA in the germline V gene (reference sequence). The CDR3 reads CSSSAPSSYNEQFI. Written as DNA, the CDR3 is TGCAGTTCTAGTGCCCCAAGCTCCTACAATGAGCAGTTCATC.

This clonotype was counted many times. This chain joins TRBV29-1 and TRBJ2-5, with 11 bases fitting TRBD2. Germline V gives CDR1 SQVTM, CDR2 ANQGSEA. Germline trimming cut 3 bases from V and 4 bases from J; bases unmatched to any gene: 7. The CDR3 spans 15 residues. CDR3 sequence reads: CSVDLSGRAGETQYF. The CDR3 region has the DNA TGCAGCGTTGACCTTAGCGGGAGGGCCGGAGAGACCCAGTACTTC.

This clonotype was counted many times. V is TRBV6-2 or TRBV6-3 and J is TRBJ2-7; no definite D call. Germline V lookup: CDR1 MNHEY, CDR2 SVGEGT. The ends were cut back, 8 bases at V and 2 bases at J, with 25 bases in the middle. The CDR3 contains 17 residues. The CDR3 bases are TGTGCCAGCCTAGGGCCGCCTCCGTCCGGCTTCACCTACGAGCAGTACTTC. Translated, it gives CASLGPPPSGFTYEQYF.

In regard to this clonotype: Given a much more abundant clone one base away, this may be a read error. The chain carries TRBV7-2 and TRBJ2-5, with TRBD2 as a possible D gene (7 bases). The CDR3 has 17 amino acids. Germline lookup yields CDR1 SGHTA and CDR2 FQGNSA. CDR3 loop: CASRLMFGGADTETQYF. In nucleotides, the CDR3 is TGTGCCAGCCGCTTAATGTTTGGGGGGGCCGATACAGAGACCCAGTACTTC.

Notes on this clonotype: The junction departs from germline at one end; a sequencing error may be responsible. The gene calls are TRBV7-6 and TRBJ2-1; 8 bases line up with TRBD2. Germline V gives CDR1 SGHVS, CDR2 FNYEAQ. This CDR3 is built from 15 residues. The CDR3 sequence: CASIPGGPSSNDQFF. Written as DNA, the CDR3 is TGTGCCAGCATTCCGGGGGGGCCTTCTTCCAATGATCAGTTCTTC.

Ten or more counts support this clonotype. The rearrangement uses TRBV28 and TRBJ2-5, with 7 bases fitting TRBD1. Looked up from germline, CDR1 is MDHEN and CDR2 is SYDVKM. J gave up 1 base and V 5 bases, and 4 bases lay outside the gene matches. This CDR3 has 14 amino acids. The CDR3 loop reads CASSPDRVQETQYF. The CDR3 DNA reads as TGTGCCAGCAGTCCCGACAGGGTCCAAGAGACCCAGTACTTC.

The sample holds many counts of this clonotype. This chain links TRBV24-1 with TRBJ1-1, with D perhaps matching TRBD1 (5 bases). CDR3 length: 15 amino acids. V lost 8 bases and J 2 bases, leaving 17 bases between the germline ends. Per the germline V gene, CDR1 is KGHDR and CDR2 is SFDVKD. DNA of the CDR3: TGTGCCACCACTGGAGGGGCTGTTCGAAACACTGAAGCTTTCTTT. It is translated as CATTGGAVRNTEAFF.

This clonotype was seen a few times. The gene calls are TRBV20-1 and TRBJ2-2, with D possibly TRBD1 on 6 matching bases. Germline CDR1 DFQATT, CDR2 SNEGSKA (reference sequence). The CDR3 has 15 amino acids. Trimming took 3 bases from V and 6 from J, leaving 17 bases between them. CDR3 loop: CSASPGAGGPGELFF. The CDR3 bases are TGCAGTGCTAGTCCAGGGGCAGGTGGGCCCGGGGAGCTGTTTTTT.

This clonotype has only a few counts. A single base separates this from a much larger clone, so it may be a read error. Because it lacks the conserved phenylalanine or tryptophan at the end, this CDR3 is likely a read error. The chain is built from TRBV5-4 and TRBJ1-1; D gene unclear. Germline CDR1 reads SGHNT; CDR2 reads YYREEE (reference sequence). Trimming removed 1 base from V and 0 bases from J, with 4 bases in between. There are 13 residues in the CDR3. CDR3 bases: TGTGCCAGCAGCTTGACTGTGAACACTGAAGCTTTCTCT. Translating it yields CASSLTVNTEAFS.

This clonotype appeared many times. V gene TRBV6-1 combines with J gene TRBJ2-1, with D unclear. CDR1 is MNHNS and CDR2 is SASEGT in the germline V gene. There are 15 residues in the CDR3. V dropped 7 bases and J dropped 8 bases, with 21 bases sitting between them. CDR3 DNA sequence: TGTGCCAGCACCCGCTCTACGGACGGACGGTATGAGCAGTTCTTC. Translation: CASTRSTDGRYEQFF.

To note about this clonotype: One base away lies a much larger clone, so this may be a sequencing read error. This chain links TRBV12-3 or TRBV12-4 with TRBJ2-1; D is perhaps TRBD2 (5 bases). Trimming cost V 3 bases and J 5 bases, with 8 bases left between them. The CDR3 sequence is 13 residues long. The chain's CDR3 is CASSFHSDNEQFF. The CDR3 DNA reads as TGTGCCAGCAGTTTCCATAGCGACAATGAGCAGTTCTTC.

This clonotype was seen ten or more times. This chain connects TRBV4-1 to TRBJ2-7; D remains ambiguous. There are 15 residues in the CDR3. Germline CDR1 is MGHRA and CDR2 is YSYEKL. V was cut by 5 bases and J by 2 bases, with 16 bases left in between. The CDR3 region is CASSISGYQTYEQYF. In DNA form, the CDR3 reads TGCGCCAGCAGCATTTCGGGTTACCAAACCTACGAGCAGTACTTC.

The gene calls are TRBV11-2 and TRBJ2-3, with D perhaps matching TRBD1 (5 bases). The CDR3 has 15 residues. The germline V gene encodes CDR1 SGHAT and CDR2 FQNNGV. Trimming shortened V by 3 bases and J by 1 base, and 11 bases separated the two germline ends. The CDR3 coding sequence is TGTGCCAGCAGCTTTAGGGGTAGTGGCACAGATACGCAGTATTTT. Encoded protein: CASSFRGSGTDTQYF.